Presented here are 10 T cell receptor beta chains from one specimen sequenced in a study of blood T cell repertoires in COVID-19. Produced via immunoSEQ multiplex PCR; TCRdb's table is partial and in-frame only. The sample includes 100,000 or so clones, roughly 85% of them seen just once. The sample taken for sequencing was PBMCs or T cells enriched from blood (not recorded which). Receptors originate from a woman between 45 and 60 years old who had recovered from COVID-19.

The genes are TRBV30 and TRBJ2-1; 12 positions agree with TRBD2. The CDR3 covers 18 residues. Germline-derived CDR1 and CDR2 are GTSNPN and SVGIG (reference sequence). The junction had 15 bases not matched to a gene; V was cut back by 0 bases and J by 9 bases. DNA for the CDR3: TGTGCCTGGAGTGTACGGCGAGTAAGACTAGCGGGAGAAGGTGAGCAGTTCTTC. Amino acids: CAWSVRRVRLAGEGEQFF.

The J gene is TRBJ2-7, the V gene TRBV24-1, with 11 bases lining up with TRBD1. CDR3 length: 16 residues. Germline CDR1 is KGHDR and CDR2 is SFDVKD. V dropped 5 bases and J dropped 6; count of bases not matched to a gene: 11. CDR3 DNA sequence: TGTGCCACCAGTGCCCCGTCGGGGACAGGGGGTTTCGAGCAGTACTTC. Encoded protein: CATSAPSGTGGFEQYF.

J is TRBJ2-2 and V is TRBV7-9; D not resolved. The CDR3 spans 12 residues. V was shortened by 4 bases and J by 6 bases, with 6 bases between the two germline ends. Germline lookup yields CDR1 SEHNR and CDR2 FQNEAQ (reference sequence). DNA for the CDR3: TGTGCCAGCAGCTCCTTCGCCGGGGAGCTGTTTTTT. Translation: CASSSFAGELFF.

The chain recombines TRBV7-9 with TRBJ1-3; TRBD1 might be the D (5 bases). CDR3 size: 17 residues. With 3 bases removed from V and 4 bases from J, the gap between germline ends came to 19 bases. Germline V gene data show CDR1 as SEHNR and CDR2 as FQNEAQ (reference sequence). The CDR3 nucleotides are TGTGCCAGCAGCTTTCGGGACTCCCAAAGGAGAGGAAACACCATATATTTT. Its translation: CASSFRDSQRRGNTIYF.

The chain uses TRBV5-8 and TRBJ2-1; 8 nucleotides match TRBD2. Germline V lookup: CDR1 SGHTS, CDR2 YDEGEE. The CDR3 runs to 15 residues. J was trimmed by 5 bases and V by 7 bases; bases with no gene match: 11. The CDR3 DNA sequence: TGTGCCAGCGCGGATAGACTAGCGAAAAACAATGAGCAGTTCTTC. This encodes CASADRLAKNNEQFF.

The chain joins TRBV6-5 to TRBJ1-1, with D hard to call. V lost 5 bases and J lost 10, with 11 bases in between. The CDR3 has 11 amino acids. The germline gives CDR1 MNHEY, CDR2 SVGAGI. Here the CDR3 reads CASSTSGIAFF. The CDR3 bases are TGTGCCAGCAGTACCTCGGGAATAGCTTTCTTT.

The chain recombines TRBV2 with TRBJ2-7; D is perhaps TRBD1 (5 bases). This CDR3 comprises 14 residues. Germline loops: CDR1 SNHLY, CDR2 FYNNEI. Trimming took off 4 bases at V and 0 bases at J, with 10 bases between the two ends. The CDR3 DNA sequence: TGTGCCAGCAGTGCCGACAGAGTCTCCTACGAGCAGTACTTC. Encoded protein: CASSADRVSYEQYF.

The CDR3 coding sequence is TGTGCCAGCAGCTTTGTAGGACCGGGGACCTACGAGCAGTACTTC. It specifies CASSFVGPGTYEQYF. The chain couples TRBV7-2 to TRBJ2-7; D might be TRBD2 (5 bases). The CDR3 runs to 15 residues. V was trimmed by 3 bases and J by 2 bases, leaving 14 bases between them. Germline V CDR1 and CDR2: SGHTA, FQGNSA.

V usage is TRBV27 and J usage is TRBJ2-1; 7 positions agree with TRBD2. The CDR3 spans 14 residues. CDR1 is MNHEY, CDR2 SMNVEV, per germline (reference sequence). With V trimmed by 4 bases and J by 9 bases, 9 bases remained unmatched. The CDR3 loop reads CASSSDRLAIEQFF. The CDR3, as DNA: TGTGCCAGCAGTTCAGATCGACTAGCTATTGAGCAGTTCTTC.

The V call is TRBV13, the J call TRBJ1-2; no clear D. The germline gives CDR1 PRHDT, CDR2 FYEKMQ (reference sequence). Deletions cut 3 bases from V and 3 bases from J, with 14 bases between. The CDR3 contains 15 residues. The CDR3 loop reads CASSFTTVSYYGYTF. CDR3 nucleotides: TGTGCCAGCAGCTTTACGACTGTCTCTTACTATGGCTACACCTTC. Full variable domain (rest looked up from reference TRBV13 and TRBJ1-2): AAGVIQSPRHLIKEKRETATLKCYPIPRHDTVYWYQQGPGQDPQFLISFYEKMQSDKGSIPDRFSAQQFSDYHSELNMSSLELGDSALYFCASSFTTVSYYGYTFGSGTRLTVV.